Detailed here is one T cell receptor (beta chain). Antigen: not known. Germline V gene lookup returns CDR1 DFQATT and CDR2 SNEGSKA (reference sequence). Trimming removed 1 base from V and 3 bases from J, with 8 bases in between. This CDR3 region has 13 residues. This sample is drawn from a study of T cell repertoires in cytomegalovirus infection. Each CDR3 protein is one row after TCRdb ran MiXCR on the reads. The sample has about 220,000 distinct CDR3 sequences, less than 50% seen once. This TCR was sampled from a human donor in good health (CMV status not recorded). Some clones in this sample may be carry-over from other donors' samples. The specimen was CD8+ T cells from cultured PBMCs, collected from culture after CMV antigen stimulation. This sequence joins TRBV20-1 and TRBJ2-3, with D possibly TRBD2 on 5 matching bases. The CDR3 bases are TGCAGTGCTAGAGGGACTGATACAGATACGCAGTATTTT. Protein: CSARGTDTDTQYF.